This T cell receptor (beta chain) is from a study of T cell responses to AZD1222 COVID-19 vaccine. Assay: immunoSEQ multiplex PCR; the TCRdb copy retains only in-frame clones and omits some. The data contain under 200,000 clones, 90% to 95% of them singletons. The sequence was collected from an adult who received the AZD1222 COVID-19 vaccine. The specimen comprised peripheral blood, sampled 28 days after the second AZD1222 dose.

The CDR3 sequence: CASSELAGGGEQFF. The DNA for the CDR3 is TGCGCCAGCAGTGAACTAGCGGGGGGAGGTGAGCAGTTCTTC. The gene calls are TRBV10-1 and TRBJ2-1, with 12 bases lining up with TRBD2. The germline V gene has CDR1 WNHNN and CDR2 SYGVQD (reference sequence). The CDR3 contains 14 residues. Trimming removed 3 bases from V and 9 bases from J; junction bases left unmatched: 3.